Shown below are 12 T cell receptor beta chains from a single sample sequenced in a study of blood T cell repertoires in COVID-19. The assay was immunoSEQ multiplex PCR, and TCRdb's table has in-frame clones only and misses some. The sample shows about 430,000 clones, roughly 88% of them seen only once. Sequences were obtained from PBMCs or T cells enriched from blood (not recorded which). The receptors derive from a woman aged 18-35 years who had been exposed to COVID-19.

This chain joins TRBV4-1 and TRBJ2-7; 8 bases map to TRBD1. The germline V gene has CDR1 MGHRA and CDR2 YSYEKL. There are 15 residues in the CDR3. V shed 1 base and J 0 bases; nucleotides not matched to a gene: 2. CDR3 nucleotide sequence: TGCGCCAGCAGCCAAGCGACAGGGGCCTCCTACGAGCAGTACTTC. Residues: CASSQATGASYEQYF.

CDR3 residues: CSVDPSRAGYTF. For the CDR3, the DNA is TGCAGCGTTGACCCGAGTAGAGCTGGCTACACCTTC. The rearrangement uses TRBV29-1 and TRBJ1-2; D remains unclear. Deletions cut 3 bases from V and 7 bases from J, with 12 bases between. The V gene's germline CDR1 is SQVTM and CDR2 ANQGSEA. This CDR3 comprises 12 residues.

The J gene is TRBJ2-7, the V gene TRBV3-1 (or the pseudogene TRBV3-2); possibly TRBD2 for D (5 bases). V dropped 5 bases and J dropped 1 base, with 18 bases sitting between them. CDR1 is LGHDT, CDR2 YNNKEL, per germline (reference sequence). The CDR3 length is 16 residues. The DNA of the CDR3 is TGTGCCAGCAGCACCCGGGGTGGCGGGCAGTCCTACGAGCAGTACTTC. Translation: CASSTRGGGQSYEQYF.

Points on this clone: In the same sample, other DNA sequences code for this CDR3. V gene TRBV18 combines with J gene TRBJ2-7, with 9 positions matching TRBD1. The CDR3 extends over 13 amino acids. Germline V lookup: CDR1 KGHSH, CDR2 LQKENI. V trimming: 6 bases; J trimming: 3 bases; junction bases outside the gene matches: 3. The CDR3 sequence: CASSSGQGYEQYF. CDR3 bases: TGTGCCAGCTCGTCGGGACAGGGCTACGAGCAGTACTTC.

The chain is built from TRBV4-2 and TRBJ2-7, with TRBD2 identical over 11 bases. The CDR3 loop spans 16 amino acids. The V gene's germline CDR1 is LGHNA and CDR2 YNFKEQ. Trimming at V came to 3 bases and at J to 5 bases, leaving 9 bases not matched to a gene. In DNA, the CDR3 is TGTGCCAGCAGCCATCCCATGGGGACTAGCGGCCACGAGCAGTACTTC. Protein product: CASSHPMGTSGHEQYF.

The chain has TRBV11-2 and TRBJ2-7, with unresolved D. Trimming shortened V by 4 bases and J by 3 bases, and 22 bases separated the two germline ends. The CDR3 length is 17 residues. Germline V gene sequence: CDR1 SGHAT, CDR2 FQNNGV. The CDR3 sequence: CASSSFQFRVTHYEQYF. The CDR3 region has the DNA TGTGCCAGCAGCTCTTTCCAATTCCGGGTCACACACTACGAGCAGTACTTC.

The chain employs TRBV4-1 and TRBJ1-2; 12 bases align to TRBD1. CDR3 length: 17 residues. The V segment lost 3 bases and the J segment 11 bases; nucleotides outside the gene matches: 16. The germline gives CDR1 MGHRA, CDR2 YSYEKL. Here the CDR3 DNA reads TGCGCCAGCAGCCACGAATTCTCCGGGACAGGGGGCTTGCGGTACACCTTC. Its translation is CASSHEFSGTGGLRYTF.

The rearrangement joins TRBV28 to TRBJ2-2, with TRBD2 as a possible D gene (6 bases). This CDR3 region has 14 residues. Trimming left V 4 bases short and J 1 base short, with 7 bases between. Germline CDR1 MDHEN, CDR2 SYDVKM. This CDR3 is CASSYGRNTGELFF. As DNA, the CDR3 is TGTGCCAGCAGTTACGGGAGGAACACCGGGGAGCTGTTTTTT.

V and J are TRBV29-1 and TRBJ1-3; D is unclear. V was shortened by 0 bases and J by 7 bases, with 13 bases between the two germline ends. The germline CDR1 and CDR2 sequences are SQVTM and ANQGSEA. This CDR3 region has 14 residues. The CDR3 spells CSVEDPIGRNTIYF. DNA for the CDR3: TGCAGCGTTGAAGACCCAATCGGGAGGAACACCATATATTTT.

CDR3: CASSLNRVAEQFF. The DNA for the CDR3 is TGCGCCAGCAGCCTTAACAGGGTGGCTGAGCAGTTCTTC. The chain couples TRBV4-3 to TRBJ2-1; possibly TRBD1 for D (6 bases). This CDR3 spans 13 amino acids. Germline V gene sequence: CDR1 LGHNA, CDR2 YSLEER. Trimming cost V 4 bases and J 9 bases, with 13 bases left between them.

V and J are TRBV30 and TRBJ1-3; no firm D call. Trimming left V 0 bases short and J 8 bases short, with 5 bases between. Germline CDR1 is GTSNPN and CDR2 is SVGIG (reference sequence). The CDR3 consists of 11 residues. The CDR3 nucleotides read TGTGCCTGGAGTGTAAGCGACACCATATATTTT. Encoded protein: CAWSVSDTIYF. Full variable domain (remainder filled in from reference TRBV30 and TRBJ1-3): SQTIHQWPATLVQPVGSPLSLECTVEGTSNPNLYWYRQAAGRGLQLLFYSVGIGQISSEVPQNLSASRPQDRQFILSSKKLLLSDSGFYLCAWSVSDTIYFGEGSWLTVV.

The rearrangement uses TRBV19 and TRBJ2-7; TRBD1 matches at 8 bases. There are 14 residues in the CDR3. Germline CDR1 LNHDA, CDR2 SQIVND (reference sequence). The V and J ends lost 5 bases and 2 bases, in that order; junction bases with no gene match: 5. CDR3 bases: TGTGCCAGTAGTGCCGGGACAGGAACCTACGAGCAGTACTTC. Residues: CASSAGTGTYEQYF.